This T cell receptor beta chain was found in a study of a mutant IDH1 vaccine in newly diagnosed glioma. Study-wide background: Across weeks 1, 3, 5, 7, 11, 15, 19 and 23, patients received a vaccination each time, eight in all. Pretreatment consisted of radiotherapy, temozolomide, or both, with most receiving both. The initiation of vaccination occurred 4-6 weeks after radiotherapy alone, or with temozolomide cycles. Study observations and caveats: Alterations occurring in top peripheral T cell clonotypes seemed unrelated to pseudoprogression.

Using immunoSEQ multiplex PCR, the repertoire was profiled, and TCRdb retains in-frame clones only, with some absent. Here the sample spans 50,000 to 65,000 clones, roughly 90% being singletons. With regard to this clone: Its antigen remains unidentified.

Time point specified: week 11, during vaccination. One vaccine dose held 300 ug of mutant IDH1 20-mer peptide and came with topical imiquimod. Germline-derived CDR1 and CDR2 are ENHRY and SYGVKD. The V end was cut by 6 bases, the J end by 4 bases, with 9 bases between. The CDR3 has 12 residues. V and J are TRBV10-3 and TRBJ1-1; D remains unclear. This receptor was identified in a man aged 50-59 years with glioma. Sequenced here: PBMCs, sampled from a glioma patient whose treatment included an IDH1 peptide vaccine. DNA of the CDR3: TGTGCCATCAGCCCCAGAGGCACTGAAGCTTTCTTT. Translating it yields CAISPRGTEAFF.